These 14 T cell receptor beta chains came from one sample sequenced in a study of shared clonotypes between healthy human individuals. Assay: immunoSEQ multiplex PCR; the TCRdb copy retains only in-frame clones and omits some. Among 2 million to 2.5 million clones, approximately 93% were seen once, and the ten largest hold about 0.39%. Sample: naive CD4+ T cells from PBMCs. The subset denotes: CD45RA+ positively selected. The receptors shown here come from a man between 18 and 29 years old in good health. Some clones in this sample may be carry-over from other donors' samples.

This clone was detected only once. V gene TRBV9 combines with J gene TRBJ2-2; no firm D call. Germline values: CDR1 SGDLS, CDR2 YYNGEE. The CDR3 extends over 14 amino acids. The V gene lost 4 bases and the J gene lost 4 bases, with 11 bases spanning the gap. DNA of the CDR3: TGTGCCAGCAGCTCTCAGGCCGGCACCGGGGAGCTGTTTTTT. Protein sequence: CASSSQAGTGELFF.

The CDR3 protein is CSVEAATYEQYF. Written as DNA, the CDR3 is TGCAGCGTTGAAGCTGCTACCTACGAGCAGTACTTC. V gene TRBV29-1 combines with J gene TRBJ2-7; D gene unclear. CDR1 is SQVTM and CDR2 is ANQGSEA in the germline V gene. V was trimmed by 1 base and J by 2 bases, leaving 6 bases between them. The CDR3 loop spans 12 amino acids.

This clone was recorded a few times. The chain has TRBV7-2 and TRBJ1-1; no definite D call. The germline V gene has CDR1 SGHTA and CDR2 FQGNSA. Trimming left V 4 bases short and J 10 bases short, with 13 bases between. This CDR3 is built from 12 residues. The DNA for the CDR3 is TGTGCCAGCAGCTGGAGCTTTTCCAGAGCTTTCTTT. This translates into CASSWSFSRAFF.

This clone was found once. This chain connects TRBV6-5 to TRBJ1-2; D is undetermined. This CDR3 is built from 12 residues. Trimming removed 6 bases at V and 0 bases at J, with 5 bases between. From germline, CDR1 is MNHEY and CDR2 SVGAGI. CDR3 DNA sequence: TGTGCCAGCAGGGGCCCTAACTATGGCTACACCTTC. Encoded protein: CASRGPNYGYTF.

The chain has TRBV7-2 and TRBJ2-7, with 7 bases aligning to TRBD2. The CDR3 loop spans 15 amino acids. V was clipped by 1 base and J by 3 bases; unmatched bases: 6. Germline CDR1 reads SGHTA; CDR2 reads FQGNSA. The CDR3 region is CASSLGGTNLYEQYF. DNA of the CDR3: TGTGCCAGCAGCTTAGGTGGGACTAACCTCTACGAGCAGTACTTC.

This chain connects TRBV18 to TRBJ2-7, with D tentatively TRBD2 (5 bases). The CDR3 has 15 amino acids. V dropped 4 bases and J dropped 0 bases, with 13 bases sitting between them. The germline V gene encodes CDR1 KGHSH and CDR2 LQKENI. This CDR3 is CASSQGGRSSYEQYF. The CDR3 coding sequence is TGTGCCAGCTCACAGGGCGGGCGAAGCTCCTACGAGCAGTACTTC.

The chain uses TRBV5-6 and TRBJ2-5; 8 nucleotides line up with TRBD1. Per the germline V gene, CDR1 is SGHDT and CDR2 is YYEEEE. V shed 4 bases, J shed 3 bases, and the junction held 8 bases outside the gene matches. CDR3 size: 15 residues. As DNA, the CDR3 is TGTGCCAGCAGCGCCGGACAGGGAGGAGAAGAGACCCAGTACTTC. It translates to CASSAGQGGEETQYF.

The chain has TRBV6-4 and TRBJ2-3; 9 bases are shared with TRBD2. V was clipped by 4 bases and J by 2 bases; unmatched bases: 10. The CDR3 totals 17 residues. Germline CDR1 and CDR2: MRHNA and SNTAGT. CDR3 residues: CASSAAPLAGSTDTQYF. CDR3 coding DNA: TGTGCCAGCAGTGCCGCCCCTCTAGCGGGATCCACAGATACGCAGTATTTT.

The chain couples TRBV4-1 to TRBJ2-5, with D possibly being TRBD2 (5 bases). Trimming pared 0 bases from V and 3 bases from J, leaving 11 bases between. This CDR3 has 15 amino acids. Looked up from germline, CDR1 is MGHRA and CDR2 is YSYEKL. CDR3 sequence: CASSQEGSLKETQYF. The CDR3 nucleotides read TGCGCCAGCAGCCAAGAGGGGAGCCTCAAAGAGACCCAGTACTTC.

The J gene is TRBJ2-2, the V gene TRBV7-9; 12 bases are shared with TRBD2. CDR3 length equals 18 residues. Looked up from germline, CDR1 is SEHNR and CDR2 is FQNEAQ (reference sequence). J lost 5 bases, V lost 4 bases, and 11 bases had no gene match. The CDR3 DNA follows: TGTGCCAGCAGCTCCGGGACTAGCGGGCCCGGTCGGACCGGGGAGCTGTTTTTT. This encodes CASSSGTSGPGRTGELFF.

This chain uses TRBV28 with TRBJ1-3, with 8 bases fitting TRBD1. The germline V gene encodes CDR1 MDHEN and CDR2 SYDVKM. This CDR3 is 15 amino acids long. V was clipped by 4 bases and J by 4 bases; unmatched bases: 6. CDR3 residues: CASSSRTGLGNTIYF. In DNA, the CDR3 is TGTGCCAGCAGTTCTAGGACAGGGCTCGGAAACACCATATATTTT.

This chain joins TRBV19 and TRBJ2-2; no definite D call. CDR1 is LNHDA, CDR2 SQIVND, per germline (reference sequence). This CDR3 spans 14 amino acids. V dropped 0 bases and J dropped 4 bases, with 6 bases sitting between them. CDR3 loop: CASSIDRSTGELFF. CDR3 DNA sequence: TGTGCCAGTAGTATAGATCGAAGCACCGGGGAGCTGTTTTTT.

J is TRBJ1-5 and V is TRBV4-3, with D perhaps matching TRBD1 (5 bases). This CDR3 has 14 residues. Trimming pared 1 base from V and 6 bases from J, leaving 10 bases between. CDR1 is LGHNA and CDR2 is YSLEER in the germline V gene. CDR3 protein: CASSQVQGSQPQHF. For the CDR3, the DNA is TGCGCCAGCAGCCAAGTTCAGGGCTCTCAGCCCCAGCATTTT.

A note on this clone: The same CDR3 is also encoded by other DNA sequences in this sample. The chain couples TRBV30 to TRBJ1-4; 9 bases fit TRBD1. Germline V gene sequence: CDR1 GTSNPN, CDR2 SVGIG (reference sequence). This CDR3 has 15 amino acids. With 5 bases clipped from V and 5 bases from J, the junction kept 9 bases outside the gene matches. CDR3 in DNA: TGTGCCTGGGGGACAGGGCGGAAGGGGAATGAAAAACTGTTTTTT. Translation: CAWGTGRKGNEKLFF.